This is a list of T cell receptor beta chains from one sample in a study of response to subunit inactivated influenza vaccine. One entry per CDR3 protein results from TCRdb running MiXCR on the RT-PCR reads. The table includes hundreds of thousands of distinct CDR3 sequences, 12% detected once. The sequencing here drew on PBMCs from blood, taken on the day of vaccination. The receptors derive from a man aged 45-65 years who received an inactivated influenza vaccine. The conserved cysteine and the conserved F or W are not part of the CDR3 here. The size entry is marked missing in some rows and otherwise reads once, few, many or a size class.

J	size	V	CDR3
TRBJ1-5	few	TRBV12-3/TRBV12-4	ASRQSNQPQH
TRBJ2-7	few	TRBV28	ATLPGGQGYEQY
TRBJ2-2	few	TRBV11-1	ASNSHPGPPVKVAGELF
TRBJ2-5	-	TRBV12-3/TRBV12-4	ASSLDMQETQY
TRBJ1-3	many	TRBV5-1	ASSLGQVSGNTIY
TRBJ1-1	-	TRBV7-9	ASRSWTQANTEAF
TRBJ2-1	many	TRBV5-1	ASRSDISYNEQF
TRBJ1-1	-	TRBV9	ASSVSVQGEGTEAF
TRBJ1-2	few	TRBV7-9	ASGEGIPYGYT
TRBJ2-1	many	TRBV5-1	ASSYGTSGDEQF
TRBJ2-1	few	TRBV7-3	ASSLLGGGGKF
TRBJ2-7	few	TRBV12-3/TRBV12-4	ASSPAGLAPSYEQY
TRBJ2-1	-	TRBV10-1	ASSDLDNEQF
TRBJ2-1	few	TRBV18	ASSPSLAGVYNEQF
TRBJ2-1	-	TRBV20-1	SARDQLRGLAGHNEQF
TRBJ2-1	many	TRBV4-3	ASSQDPNEQF
TRBJ1-2	-	TRBV20-1	SARETGETNYGYT
TRBJ2-6	few	TRBV6-1	ASKTDLLANVLT
TRBJ2-5	few	TRBV20-1	SARGGEETQY
TRBJ1-2	many	TRBV28	ASSRLPLDGYT
TRBJ1-1	few	TRBV6-1	AGGRQGAMNTEAF
TRBJ2-1	-	TRBV25-1	ASSEGASGSSYNEQF
TRBJ2-7	few	TRBV5-1	ASSPRQGSSYEQY
TRBJ2-2	-	TRBV13	ASSFGGKNTGELF
TRBJ1-1	few	TRBV6-2/TRBV6-3	ASEFAGGNTEAF
TRBJ2-1	-	TRBV6-5	ASSLEASGRSKKYNEQF
TRBJ2-1	few	TRBV6-5	ASSYSRGGYEQF
TRBJ2-3	-	TRBV6-5	ASSYSGPRRSDTQY
TRBJ2-1	few	TRBV7-9	ASSLFPSGNEQF
TRBJ2-5	few	TRBV2	ASSARAGGGETQY
TRBJ2-7	few	TRBV18	ASSAVTGSTVPYEQY
TRBJ2-4	few	TRBV5-1	ASSLDGAEWGGAKNIQY
TRBJ2-7	-	TRBV10-3	ATRGQREVQKQY
TRBJ2-6	-	TRBV4-3	ASSQDPSNSGANVLT
TRBJ2-5	many	TRBV19	ASSIAGGQQETQY
TRBJ2-7	-	TRBV20-1	SARRAHGSYEQY
TRBJ2-2	few	TRBV5-6	ASSRQGARTGELF
TRBJ2-7	-	TRBV3-1	ASSLTAYYEQY
TRBJ2-7	few	TRBV12-3/TRBV12-4	ASTADRGFTYEQY
TRBJ1-5	few	TRBV20-1	SARDLRHTYSNQPQH
TRBJ1-6	few	TRBV4-1	ASSQPTTGASNSPLH
TRBJ1-3	-	TRBV7-2	ASSFRGKRDTIY
TRBJ2-5	-	TRBV2	ASCGNLQETQY
TRBJ2-4	many	TRBV6-2/TRBV6-3	ASSYSASYVAKNIQY
TRBJ2-3	many	TRBV12-3/TRBV12-4	ASSLAGVDTQY
TRBJ1-5	-	TRBV12-3/TRBV12-4	ASSFIGDRYYSNQPQH
TRBJ2-3	-	TRBV6-1	ASRSLGLAGSTDTQY